A single sample is the source of the 9 T cell receptor beta chains below, sequenced in a study of CD8+ T cells in alopecia areata. Sequencing templates came from extracted RNA that was reverse transcribed into cDNA. Method: immunoSEQ multiplex PCR; TCRdb's copy keeps in-frame clones and lacks some. Of approximately 150,000 clones listed, 60% to 75% are singletons. The treatment denotes: oral pan-JAK inhibitor, 5-10 mg twice daily. The sequencing used CD4+ T cells sorted from blood, collected at week 24, from a patient treated with tofacitinib. Receptors originate from a human donor with alopecia areata.

The rearrangement uses TRBV30 and TRBJ1-2; 9 nucleotides align to TRBD1. Trimming at V came to 3 bases and at J to 8 bases, leaving 7 bases not matched to a gene. CDR3 length equals 13 residues. The germline V gene has CDR1 GTSNPN and CDR2 SVGIG (reference sequence). The CDR3 coding sequence is TGTGCCTGGAGCCCGGGGACAGGGAGGGGCTACACCTTC. Translation: CAWSPGTGRGYTF. Full variable domain (rest looked up from reference TRBV30 and TRBJ1-2): SQTIHQWPATLVQPVGSPLSLECTVEGTSNPNLYWYRQAAGRGLQLLFYSVGIGQISSEVPQNLSASRPQDRQFILSSKKLLLSDSGFYLCAWSPGTGRGYTFGSGTRLTVV.

This CDR3 reads CASRSAGVQPQHF. The CDR3 DNA reads TGTGCCAGCAGGTCGGCAGGGGTCCAGCCCCAGCATTTT. This chain connects TRBV2 to TRBJ1-5, with a tentative D call TRBD1 (6 bases). V was pared by 6 bases and J by 7 bases, with 13 bases between. CDR1 and CDR2 from the germline V gene are SNHLY and FYNNEI. This CDR3 is 13 amino acids long.

This sequence joins TRBV25-1 and TRBJ2-3; D unresolved. Trimming left V 0 bases short and J 4 bases short, with 14 bases between. CDR1 is MGHDK and CDR2 is SYGVNS in the germline V gene. The CDR3 length is 16 residues. DNA for the CDR3: TGTGCCAGCAGTGAATATTCGGCTTCGGTTGCAGATACGCAGTATTTT. Translation gives CASSEYSASVADTQYF. The whole variable domain, filled in from reference TRBV25-1 and TRBJ2-3, reads EADIYQTPRYLVIGTGKKITLECSQTMGHDKMYWYQQDPGMELHLIHYSYGVNSTEKGDLSSESTVSRIRTEHFPLTLESARPSHTSQYLCASSEYSASVADTQYFGPGTRLTVL.

The chain has TRBV7-9 and TRBJ2-7; D unclear. The V gene's germline CDR1 is SEHNR and CDR2 FQNEAQ (reference sequence). This CDR3 region has 15 residues. The V gene lost 5 bases and the J gene lost 2 bases, with 16 bases spanning the gap. The DNA for the CDR3 is TGTGCCAGCAGCCTCGATGGGCTCGCAACCTACGAGCAGTACTTC. Protein product: CASSLDGLATYEQYF.

The V and J genes are TRBV30 and TRBJ1-4, with 7 bases that match TRBD1. The CDR3 is 15 residues long. V lost 3 bases to trimming and J lost 8 bases; unmatched junction nucleotides: 12. Germline CDR1 and CDR2: GTSNPN and SVGIG (reference sequence). CDR3 nucleotides: TGTGCCTGGAGCGAAGACAGGGTATTTGGGGAAAAACTGTTTTTT. Residues: CAWSEDRVFGEKLFF.

This clone was observed once. The chain uses TRBV2 and TRBJ1-5; D perhaps matches TRBD1 (5 bases). Per germline, CDR1 SNHLY and CDR2 FYNNEI. This CDR3 spans 15 amino acids. Trimming left V 5 bases short and J 3 bases short, with 14 bases between. CDR3 coding DNA: TGTGCCAGCAGTAGGGCAGGGCGGGACAATCAGCCCCAGCATTTT. Translating it yields CASSRAGRDNQPQHF. Drawing the rest from reference TRBV2 and TRBJ1-5, the complete variable domain is EPEVTQTPSHQVTQMGQEVILRCVPISNHLYFYWYRQILGQKVEFLVSFYNNEISEKSEIFDDQFSVERPDGSNFTLKIRSTKLEDSAMYFCASSRAGRDNQPQHFGDGTRLSIL.

The chain joins TRBV11-3 to TRBJ2-5, with D perhaps matching TRBD1 (8 bases). CDR3 length equals 16 residues. Germline assignment: CDR1 SGHNT and CDR2 YENEEA. V was shortened by 1 base and J by 5 bases, with 17 bases between the two germline ends. CDR3: CASSLAGTGLGETQYF. The DNA for the CDR3 is TGTGCCAGCAGCTTAGCCGGGACAGGACTAGGGGAGACCCAGTACTTC.

The chain carries TRBV11-1 and TRBJ2-2, with D tentatively TRBD2 (6 bases). V was clipped by 5 bases and J by 1 base, with 11 bases between them. This CDR3 is 15 amino acids long. Germline assignment: CDR1 SGHAT and CDR2 FQDESV (reference sequence). In nucleotides, the CDR3 is TGTGCCAGCAGCCTCTCCGGGGGGAACACCGGGGAGCTGTTTTTT. Translated: CASSLSGGNTGELFF. Complete variable domain (other parts from reference TRBV11-1 and TRBJ2-2): EAEVAQSPRYKITEKSQAVAFWCDPISGHATLYWYRQILGQGPELLVQFQDESVVDDSQLPKDRFSAERLKGVDSTLKIQPAELGDSAMYLCASSLSGGNTGELFFGEGSRLTVL.

This clone was seen a handful of times. The CDR3 DNA reads as TGTGCCAGCAGCTTAAGAACATCAGCCCGGGACAGAAATATTTTAGGAAAAAAACTGTTTTTT. This codes for CASSLRTSARDRNILGKKLFF. J is TRBJ1-4 and V is TRBV7-8; the match to TRBD1 covers 7 bases. The CDR3 extends over 21 amino acids. Germline trimming cut 2 bases from V and 9 bases from J; bases unmatched to any gene: 27. In germline, CDR1 is SGHVS, CDR2 FQNEAQ.